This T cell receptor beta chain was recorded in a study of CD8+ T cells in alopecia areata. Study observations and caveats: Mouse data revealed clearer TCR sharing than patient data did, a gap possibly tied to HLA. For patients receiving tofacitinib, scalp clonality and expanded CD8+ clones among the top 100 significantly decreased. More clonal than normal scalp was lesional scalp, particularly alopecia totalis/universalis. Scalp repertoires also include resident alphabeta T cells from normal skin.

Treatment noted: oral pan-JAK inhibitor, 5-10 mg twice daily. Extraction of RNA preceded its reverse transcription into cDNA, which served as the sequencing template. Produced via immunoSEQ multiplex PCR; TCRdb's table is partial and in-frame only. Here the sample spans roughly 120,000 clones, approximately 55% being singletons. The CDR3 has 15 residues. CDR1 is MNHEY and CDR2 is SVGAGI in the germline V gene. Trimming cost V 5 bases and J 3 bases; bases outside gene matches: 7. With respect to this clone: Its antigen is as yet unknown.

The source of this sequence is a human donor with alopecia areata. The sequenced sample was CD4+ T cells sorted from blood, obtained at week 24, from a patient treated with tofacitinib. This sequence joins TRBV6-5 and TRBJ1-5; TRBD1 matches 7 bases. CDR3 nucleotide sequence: TGTGCCAGCAGTCAGGGAGGACAGGTCAATCAGCCCCAGCATTTT. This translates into CASSQGGQVNQPQHF.